Following are 7 T cell receptor beta chains from one sample sequenced in a study of neoadjuvant nivolumab and ipilimumab in lung cancer. The repertoire was sequenced with immunoSEQ multiplex PCR; TCRdb's copy has only in-frame clones and lacks some. The sample includes 7,500 or so clones, 76% seen only once; the top ten take 3.5% to 4.5%. Specimen: tumor tissue, collected after neoadjuvant nivolumab, alone or with ipilimumab, at or shortly before surgery. These receptors were collected from an adult with non-small cell lung cancer.

This sequence joins TRBV28 and TRBJ2-3; the D gene is possibly TRBD2 (6 bases). CDR3 length equals 17 residues. The V gene's germline CDR1 is MDHEN and CDR2 SYDVKM. V was trimmed by 3 bases and J by 2 bases, leaving 18 bases between them. For the CDR3, the DNA is TGTGCCAGCAGTTTCCCCTCTGGAGGGCTCTTCACAGATACGCAGTATTTT. Its translation: CASSFPSGGLFTDTQYF.

This clone appeared once. CDR3 nucleotide sequence: TGTGCCACCAGCAGAGATATCTGGGCGCAGCGCTCGGGCGGCACTGAAGCTTTCTTT. The encoded protein is CATSRDIWAQRSGGTEAFF. This chain joins TRBV15 and TRBJ1-1; D gene ambiguous. This CDR3 spans 19 amino acids. The germline gives CDR1 LNHNV, CDR2 YYDKDF (reference sequence). The V gene lost 0 bases and the J gene lost 4 bases, with 24 bases spanning the gap.

J is TRBJ2-5 and V is TRBV28; 8 bases are shared with TRBD2. From germline, CDR1 is MDHEN and CDR2 SYDVKM. The CDR3 has 15 residues. J was trimmed by 4 bases and V by 6 bases; bases with no gene match: 10. CDR3 loop: CASSPRVGGAETQYF. CDR3 in DNA: TGTGCCAGCAGCCCCAGAGTCGGGGGGGCAGAGACCCAGTACTTC.

The chain combines TRBV7-8 with TRBJ1-5; the D is unclear. Germline loops: CDR1 SGHVS, CDR2 FQNEAQ. The CDR3 has 16 residues. With 0 bases removed from V and 5 bases from J, the gap between germline ends came to 14 bases. The CDR3 loop is CASSLASTWGHQPQHF. As DNA, the CDR3 is TGTGCCAGCAGCTTAGCCTCGACCTGGGGTCATCAGCCCCAGCATTTT.

J is TRBJ1-1 and V is TRBV18; D remains ambiguous. The length of the CDR3 is 16 residues. The ends were cut back, 3 bases at V and 0 bases at J, with 14 bases in the middle. Per the germline V gene, CDR1 is KGHSH and CDR2 is LQKENI. Written as DNA, the CDR3 is TGTGCCAGCTCACCGGTTTGGGGAGGCATGAACACTGAAGCTTTCTTT. It encodes CASSPVWGGMNTEAFF.

The chain links TRBV14 to TRBJ2-1; D possibly corresponds to TRBD1 (5 bases). The V end was cut by 3 bases, the J end by 7 bases, with 10 bases between. The CDR3 is 13 amino acids. Per germline, CDR1 SGHDN and CDR2 FVKESK. The CDR3 DNA reads TGTGCCAGCAGCCAGACCCAGGGAAATGAGCAGTTCTTC. Translating it yields CASSQTQGNEQFF.

V gene TRBV9 combines with J gene TRBJ1-3; perhaps TRBD1 as D (6 bases). V gave up 4 bases and J gave up 4 bases, with 21 bases separating them. Germline CDR1 and CDR2: SGDLS and YYNGEE. This CDR3 contains 17 residues. This CDR3 is CASSHSKTGQSGNTIYF. CDR3 DNA sequence: TGTGCCAGCAGCCATTCTAAGACAGGCCAAAGCGGAAACACCATATATTTT.